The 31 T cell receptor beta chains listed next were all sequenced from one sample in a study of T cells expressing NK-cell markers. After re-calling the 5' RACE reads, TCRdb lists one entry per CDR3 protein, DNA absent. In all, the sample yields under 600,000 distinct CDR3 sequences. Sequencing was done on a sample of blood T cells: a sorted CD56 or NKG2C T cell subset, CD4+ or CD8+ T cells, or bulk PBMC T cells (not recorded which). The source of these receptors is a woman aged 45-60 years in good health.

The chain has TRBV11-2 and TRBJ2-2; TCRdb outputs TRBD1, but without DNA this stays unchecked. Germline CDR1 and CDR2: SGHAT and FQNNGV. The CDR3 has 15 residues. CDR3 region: CASSLGQGDTGELFF.

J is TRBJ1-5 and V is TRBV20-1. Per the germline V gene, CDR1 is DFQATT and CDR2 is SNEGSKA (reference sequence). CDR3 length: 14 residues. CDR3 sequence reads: CSARDPIANQPQHF.

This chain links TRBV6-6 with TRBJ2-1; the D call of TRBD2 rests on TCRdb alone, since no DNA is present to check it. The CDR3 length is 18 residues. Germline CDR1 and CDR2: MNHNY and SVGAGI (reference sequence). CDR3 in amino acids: CASSPGTSGSLSYNEQFF.

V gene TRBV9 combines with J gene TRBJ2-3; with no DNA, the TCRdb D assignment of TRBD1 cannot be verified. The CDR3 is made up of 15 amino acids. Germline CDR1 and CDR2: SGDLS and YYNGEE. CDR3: CASSAGVPPTDTQYF.

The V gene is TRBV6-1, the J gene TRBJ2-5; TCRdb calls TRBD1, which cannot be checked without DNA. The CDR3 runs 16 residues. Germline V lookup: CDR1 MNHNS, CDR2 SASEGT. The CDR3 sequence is CASRPGQGWIQETQYF.

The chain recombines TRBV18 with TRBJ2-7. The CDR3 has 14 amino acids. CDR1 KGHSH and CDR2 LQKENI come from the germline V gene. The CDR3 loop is CASSRSGRSYEQYF. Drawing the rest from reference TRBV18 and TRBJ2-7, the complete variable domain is NAGVMQNPRHLVRRRGQEARLRCSPMKGHSHVYWYRQLPEEGLKFMVYLQKENIIDESGMPKERFSAEFPKEGPSILRIQQVVRGDSAAYFCASSRSGRSYEQYFGPGTRLTVT.

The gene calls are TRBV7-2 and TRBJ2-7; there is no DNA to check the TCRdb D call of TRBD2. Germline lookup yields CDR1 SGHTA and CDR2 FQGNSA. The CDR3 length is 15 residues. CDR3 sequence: CASSFRTSGPYEQYF.

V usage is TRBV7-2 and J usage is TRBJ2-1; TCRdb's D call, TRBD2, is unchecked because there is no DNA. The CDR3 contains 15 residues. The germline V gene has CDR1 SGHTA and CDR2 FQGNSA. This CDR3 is CASSSLAGGVGEQFF.

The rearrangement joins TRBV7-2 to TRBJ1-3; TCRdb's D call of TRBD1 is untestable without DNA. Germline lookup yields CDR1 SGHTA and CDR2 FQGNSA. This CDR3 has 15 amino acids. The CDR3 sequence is CASSGGSAGGNTIYF.

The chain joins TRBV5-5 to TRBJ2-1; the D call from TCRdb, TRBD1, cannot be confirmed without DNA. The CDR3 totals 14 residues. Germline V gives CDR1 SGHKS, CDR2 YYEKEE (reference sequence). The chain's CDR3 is CASMGPGAYNEQFF.

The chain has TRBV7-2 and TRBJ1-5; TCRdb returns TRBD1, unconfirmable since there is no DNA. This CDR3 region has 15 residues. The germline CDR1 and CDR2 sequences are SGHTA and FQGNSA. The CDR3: CASSLDGKGVQPQHF. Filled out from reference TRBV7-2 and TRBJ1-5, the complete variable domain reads GAGVSQSPSNKVTEKGKDVELRCDPISGHTALYWYRQSLGQGLEFLIYFQGNSAPDKSGLPSDRFSAERTGGSVSTLTIQRTQQEDSAVYLCASSLDGKGVQPQHFGDGTRLSIL.

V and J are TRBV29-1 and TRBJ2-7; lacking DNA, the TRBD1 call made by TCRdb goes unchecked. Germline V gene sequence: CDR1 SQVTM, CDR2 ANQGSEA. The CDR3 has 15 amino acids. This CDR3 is CSVVSAKALFGEQYF.

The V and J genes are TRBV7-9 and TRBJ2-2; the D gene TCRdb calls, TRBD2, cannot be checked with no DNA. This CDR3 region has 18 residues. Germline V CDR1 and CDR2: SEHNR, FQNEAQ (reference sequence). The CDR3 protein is CASSTRRVAGGRTGELFF.

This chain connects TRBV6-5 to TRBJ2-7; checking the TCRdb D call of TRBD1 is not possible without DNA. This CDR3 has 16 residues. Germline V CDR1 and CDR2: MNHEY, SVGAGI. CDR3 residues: CASSPSQGVGSYEQYF.

The CDR3 protein is CASSSGGQGSSRETQYF. The gene calls are TRBV28 and TRBJ2-5; checking the TCRdb D call of TRBD1 is not possible without DNA. Germline assignment: CDR1 MDHEN and CDR2 SYDVKM. This CDR3 spans 17 amino acids.

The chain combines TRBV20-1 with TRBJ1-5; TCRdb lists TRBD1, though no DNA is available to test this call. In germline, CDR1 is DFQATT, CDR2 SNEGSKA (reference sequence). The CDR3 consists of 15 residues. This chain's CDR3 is CSAGTDRGVFQPQHF.

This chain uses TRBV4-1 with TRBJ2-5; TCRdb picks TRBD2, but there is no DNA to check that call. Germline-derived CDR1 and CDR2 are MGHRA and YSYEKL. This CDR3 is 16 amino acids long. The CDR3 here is CASSQALAGVVETQYF.

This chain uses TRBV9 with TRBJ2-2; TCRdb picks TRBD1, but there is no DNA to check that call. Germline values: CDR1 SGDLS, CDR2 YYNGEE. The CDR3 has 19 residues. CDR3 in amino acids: CASSVERQGAGLGTGELFF.

CDR3 amino acids: CASGTTWVGGELFF. The chain joins TRBV5-1 to TRBJ2-2; TCRdb outputs TRBD1, but without DNA this stays unchecked. The germline V gene has CDR1 SGHRS and CDR2 YFSETQ. This CDR3 is 14 amino acids long.

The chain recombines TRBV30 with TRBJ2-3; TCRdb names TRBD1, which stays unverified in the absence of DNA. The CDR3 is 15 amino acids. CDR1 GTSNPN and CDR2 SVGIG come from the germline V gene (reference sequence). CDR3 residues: CAGDPAGQITDTQYF.

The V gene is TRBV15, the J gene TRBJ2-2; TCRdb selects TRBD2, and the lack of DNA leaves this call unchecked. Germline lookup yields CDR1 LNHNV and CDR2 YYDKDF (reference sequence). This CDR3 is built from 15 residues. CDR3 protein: CATSRDSGPTGELFF.

CDR3 protein: CASSKSSEMNTEAFF. This chain connects TRBV7-3 to TRBJ1-1. Germline-derived CDR1 and CDR2 are SGHTA and FQGTGA. CDR3 length: 15 residues.

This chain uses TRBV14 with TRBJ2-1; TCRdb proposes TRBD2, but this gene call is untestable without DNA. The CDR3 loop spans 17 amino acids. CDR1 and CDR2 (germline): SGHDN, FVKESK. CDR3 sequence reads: CASSPLRGTSGMDEQFF.

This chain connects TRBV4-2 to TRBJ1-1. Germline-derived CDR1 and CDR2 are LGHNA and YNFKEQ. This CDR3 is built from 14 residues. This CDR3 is CASSQDGSYTEAFF.

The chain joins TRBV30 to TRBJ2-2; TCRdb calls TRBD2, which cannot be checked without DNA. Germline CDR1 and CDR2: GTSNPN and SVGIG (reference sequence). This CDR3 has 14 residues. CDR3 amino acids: CAWSGLDNTGELFF.

The CDR3: CAISWRAGGYNGSYNEQFF. The chain uses TRBV10-3 and TRBJ2-1; with no DNA, the TCRdb D assignment of TRBD2 cannot be verified. Per the germline V gene, CDR1 is ENHRY and CDR2 is SYGVKD. The CDR3 length is 19 residues.

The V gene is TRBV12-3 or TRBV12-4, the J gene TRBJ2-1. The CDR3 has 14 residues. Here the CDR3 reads CASSPGRSYNEQFF.

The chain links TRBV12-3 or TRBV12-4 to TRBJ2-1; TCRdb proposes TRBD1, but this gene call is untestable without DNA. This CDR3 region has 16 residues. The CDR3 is CASSLAPGGPTNEQFF.

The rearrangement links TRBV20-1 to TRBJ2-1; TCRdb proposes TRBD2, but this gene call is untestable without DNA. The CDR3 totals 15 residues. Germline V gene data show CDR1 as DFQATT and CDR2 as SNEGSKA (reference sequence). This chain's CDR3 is CSARKNGRTYNEQFF.

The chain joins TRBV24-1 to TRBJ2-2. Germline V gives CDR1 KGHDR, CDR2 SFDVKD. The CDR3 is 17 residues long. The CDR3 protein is CATSDAGPSWATGELFF.

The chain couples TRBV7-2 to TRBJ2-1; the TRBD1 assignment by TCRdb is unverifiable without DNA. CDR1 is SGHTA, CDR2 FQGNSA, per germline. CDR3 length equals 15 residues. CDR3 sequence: CASSVDRSQYNEQFF.